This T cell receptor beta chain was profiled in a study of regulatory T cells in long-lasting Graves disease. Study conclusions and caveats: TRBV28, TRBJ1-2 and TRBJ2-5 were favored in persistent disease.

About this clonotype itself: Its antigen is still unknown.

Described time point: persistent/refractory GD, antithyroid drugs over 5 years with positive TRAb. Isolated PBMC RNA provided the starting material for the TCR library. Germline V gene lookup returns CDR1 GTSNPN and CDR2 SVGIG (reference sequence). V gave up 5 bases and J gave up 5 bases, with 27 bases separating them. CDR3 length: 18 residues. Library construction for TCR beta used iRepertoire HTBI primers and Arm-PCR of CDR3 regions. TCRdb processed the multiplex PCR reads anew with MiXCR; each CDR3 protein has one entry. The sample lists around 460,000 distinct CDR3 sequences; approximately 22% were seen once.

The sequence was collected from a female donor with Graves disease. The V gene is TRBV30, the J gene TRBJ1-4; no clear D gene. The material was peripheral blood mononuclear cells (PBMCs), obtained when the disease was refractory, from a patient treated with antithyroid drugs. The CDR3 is CAWAPTGPRKVRNEKLFF. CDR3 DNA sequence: TGTGCCTGGGCTCCAACCGGGCCCCGGAAGGTTCGGAATGAAAAACTGTTTTTT.